A single sample is the source of the 13 T cell receptor beta chains below, sequenced in a study of blood T cell repertoires in COVID-19. Generated by immunoSEQ multiplex PCR, the TCRdb table keeps only in-frame clones and is missing some. The table has around 100,000 clones, around four fifths seen once. Material: peripheral blood. The receptors were sampled from a man in his 70s with active or convalescent COVID-19.

This clone was seen only a few times. This chain uses TRBV30 with TRBJ2-7, with TRBD2 matching 7 bases. The CDR3 consists of 14 residues. J was trimmed by 0 bases and V by 0 bases; bases with no gene match: 2. Germline V lookup: CDR1 GTSNPN, CDR2 SVGIG (reference sequence). As DNA, the CDR3 is TGTGCCTGGAGTGTGGGCGGGAGCTCCTACGAGCAGTACTTC. Translating gives CAWSVGGSSYEQYF.

The J gene is TRBJ2-7, the V gene TRBV28; D might be TRBD1 (6 bases). The CDR3 contains 18 residues. Germline V gene sequence: CDR1 MDHEN, CDR2 SYDVKM. V was pared by 3 bases and J by 0 bases, with 21 bases between. The CDR3 sequence: CASSFRPLGDILSYEQYF. The CDR3 DNA sequence: TGTGCCAGCAGTTTTCGCCCCCTCGGGGACATACTCTCCTACGAGCAGTACTTC.

This clone was seen only a few times. The chain employs TRBV24-1 and TRBJ1-1, with D maybe TRBD1 (5 bases). V lost 3 bases to trimming and J lost 9 bases, with 13 bases between them. The CDR3 covers 13 residues. CDR1 and CDR2 (germline): KGHDR, SFDVKD. CDR3 sequence reads: CATSDRQGSKAFF. The CDR3 DNA reads as TGTGCCACCAGTGATCGGCAGGGATCCAAAGCTTTCTTT.

The rearrangement links TRBV10-3 to TRBJ1-5, with D maybe TRBD1 (5 bases). CDR1 ENHRY and CDR2 SYGVKD come from the germline V gene. The V gene lost 4 bases and the J gene lost 4 bases, with 8 bases spanning the gap. The CDR3 has 13 residues. CDR3 coding DNA: TGTGCCATCAGTGTTGCAGGGAATCAGCCCCAGCATTTT. Protein: CAISVAGNQPQHF.

The chain employs TRBV6-2 or TRBV6-3 and TRBJ1-2; no clear D. Germline V gives CDR1 MNHEY, CDR2 SVGEGT. The V gene lost 6 bases and the J gene lost 4 bases, with 18 bases spanning the gap. There are 15 residues in the CDR3. CDR3 DNA: TGTGCCAGCAGCCCTTGGGGAGACCTGACCTATGGCTACACCTTC. This sequence encodes CASSPWGDLTYGYTF.

The chain links TRBV6-6 to TRBJ1-4; D is perhaps TRBD1 (6 bases). V was cut by 8 bases and J by 8 bases, with 15 bases left in between. This CDR3 spans 13 amino acids. Germline V gives CDR1 MNHNY, CDR2 SVGAGI (reference sequence). This chain's CDR3 is CASGTGPWEKLFF. The CDR3 DNA is TGTGCCAGCGGTACAGGGCCATGGGAAAAACTGTTTTTT.

J is TRBJ2-7 and V is TRBV5-6, with TRBD2 identical over 9 bases. The CDR3 is 17 amino acids. Germline V lookup: CDR1 SGHDT, CDR2 YYEEEE. Trimming removed 3 bases from V and 1 base from J; junction bases left unmatched: 11. CDR3 residues: CASSWTRGSGSSYEQYF. The CDR3 nucleotides are TGTGCCAGCAGCTGGACCAGGGGTAGCGGGAGTTCCTACGAGCAGTACTTC.

This clone was observed a few times. V usage is TRBV19 and J usage is TRBJ1-1; D is perhaps TRBD1 (5 bases). Germline values: CDR1 LNHDA, CDR2 SQIVND (reference sequence). Trimming cost V 7 bases and J 0 bases, with 12 bases left between them. The CDR3 is 14 residues long. CDR3 loop: CASTGVGMNTEAFF. CDR3 DNA: TGTGCCAGTACGGGGGTTGGGATGAACACTGAAGCTTTCTTT.

The chain employs TRBV5-1 and TRBJ2-5; D is perhaps TRBD1 (6 bases). V dropped 4 bases and J dropped 1 base, with 11 bases sitting between them. The CDR3 length is 14 residues. Germline CDR1 and CDR2: SGHRS and YFSETQ. The CDR3 bases are TGCGCCAGCAGCCGAACAGGGATCCAAGAGACCCAGTACTTC. Protein product: CASSRTGIQETQYF.

V gene TRBV12-3 or TRBV12-4 combines with J gene TRBJ1-2, with a weak D call TRBD1 (6 bases). The CDR3 consists of 11 residues. V was cut by 3 bases and J by 8 bases, with 7 bases left in between. The CDR3 region has the DNA TGTGCCAGCAGTTTTGGGGGCGGCTACACCTTC. Its translation is CASSFGGGYTF.

This chain connects TRBV25-1 to TRBJ2-1; 8 bases match TRBD2. Germline V gene data show CDR1 as MGHDK and CDR2 as SYGVNS. The CDR3 is made up of 15 amino acids. V gave up 2 bases and J gave up 4 bases; unmatched junction bases: 4. Written as DNA, the CDR3 is TGTGCCAGCAGTGAACCTAGCGGGCCGTACAATGAGCAGTTCTTC. Translating it yields CASSEPSGPYNEQFF.

This clone was recorded a few times. The chain recombines TRBV18 with TRBJ2-5; possible D gene TRBD2, 6 bases. This CDR3 comprises 14 residues. From germline, CDR1 is KGHSH and CDR2 LQKENI. Trimming cost V 3 bases and J 5 bases, with 13 bases left between them. The chain's CDR3 is CASSPSKGGETQYF. In DNA form, the CDR3 reads TGTGCCAGCTCACCGTCTAAGGGAGGCGAGACCCAGTACTTC.

The rearrangement uses TRBV14 and TRBJ1-1; 8 bases line up with TRBD1. The germline V gene has CDR1 SGHDN and CDR2 FVKESK. J gave up 11 bases and V 4 bases, and 6 bases lay outside the gene matches. The CDR3 sequence is 12 residues long. CDR3 residues: CASSPDRVLAFF. DNA for the CDR3: TGTGCCAGCAGCCCGGACAGGGTGCTGGCTTTCTTT. Based on the CDR3 plus reference TRBV14 and TRBJ1-1, the full variable domain is EAGVTQFPSHSVIEKGQTVTLRCDPISGHDNLYWYRRVMGKEIKFLLHFVKESKQDESGMPNNRFLAERTGGTYSTLKVQPAELEDSGVYFCASSPDRVLAFFGQGTRLTVV.